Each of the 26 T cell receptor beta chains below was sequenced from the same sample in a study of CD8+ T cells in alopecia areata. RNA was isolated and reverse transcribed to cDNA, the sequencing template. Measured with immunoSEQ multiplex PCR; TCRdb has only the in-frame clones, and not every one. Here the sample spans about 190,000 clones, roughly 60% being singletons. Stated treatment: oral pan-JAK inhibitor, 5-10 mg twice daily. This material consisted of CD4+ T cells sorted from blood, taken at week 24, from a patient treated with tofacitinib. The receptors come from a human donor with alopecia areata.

The CDR3: CASSDPGQENSNEQFF. The CDR3 DNA reads as TGTGCCAGCAGTGACCCGGGACAGGAGAATTCAAATGAGCAGTTCTTC. The V and J genes are TRBV2 and TRBJ2-1; 8 bases match TRBD1. V shed 3 bases and J 7 bases; nucleotides not matched to a gene: 11. This CDR3 region has 16 residues. CDR1 SNHLY and CDR2 FYNNEI come from the germline V gene.

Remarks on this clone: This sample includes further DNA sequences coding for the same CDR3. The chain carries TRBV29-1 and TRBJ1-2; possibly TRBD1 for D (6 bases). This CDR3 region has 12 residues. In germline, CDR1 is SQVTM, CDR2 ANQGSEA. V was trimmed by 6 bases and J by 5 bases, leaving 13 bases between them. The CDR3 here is CSVEQGGYGYTF. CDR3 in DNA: TGCAGCGTGGAACAGGGCGGTTATGGCTACACCTTC.

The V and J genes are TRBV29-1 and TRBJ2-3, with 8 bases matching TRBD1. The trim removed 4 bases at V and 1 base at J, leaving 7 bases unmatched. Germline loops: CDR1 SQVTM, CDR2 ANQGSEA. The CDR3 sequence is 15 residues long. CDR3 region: CSVAPLGQGTDTQYF. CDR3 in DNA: TGCAGCGTTGCCCCTCTGGGACAGGGCACAGATACGCAGTATTTT.

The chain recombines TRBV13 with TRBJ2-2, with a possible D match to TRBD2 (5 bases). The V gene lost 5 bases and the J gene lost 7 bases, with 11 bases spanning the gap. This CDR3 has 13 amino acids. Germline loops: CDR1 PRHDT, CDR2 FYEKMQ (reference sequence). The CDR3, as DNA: TGTGCCAGCAGCCGCCTGACTATCGGGGAGCTGTTTTTT. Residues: CASSRLTIGELFF.

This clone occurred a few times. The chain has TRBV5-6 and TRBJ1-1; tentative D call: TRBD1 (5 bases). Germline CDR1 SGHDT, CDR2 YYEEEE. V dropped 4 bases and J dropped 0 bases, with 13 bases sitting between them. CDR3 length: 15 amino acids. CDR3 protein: CASSPRGRLNTEAFF. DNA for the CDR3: TGTGCCAGCAGCCCCCGGGGCAGGCTGAACACTGAAGCTTTCTTT.

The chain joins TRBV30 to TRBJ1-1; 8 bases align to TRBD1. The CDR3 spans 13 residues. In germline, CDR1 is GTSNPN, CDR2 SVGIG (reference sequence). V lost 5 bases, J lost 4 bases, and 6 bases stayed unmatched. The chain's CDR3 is CAWFQGAGTEAFF. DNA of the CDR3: TGTGCCTGGTTCCAGGGGGCCGGCACTGAAGCTTTCTTT.

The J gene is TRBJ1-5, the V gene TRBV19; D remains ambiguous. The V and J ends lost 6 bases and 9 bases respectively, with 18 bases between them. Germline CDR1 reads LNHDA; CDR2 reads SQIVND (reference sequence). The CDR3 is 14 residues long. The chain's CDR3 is CASSQLDVGLPQHF. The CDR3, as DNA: TGTGCCAGTAGCCAACTGGACGTCGGTCTGCCCCAGCATTTT.

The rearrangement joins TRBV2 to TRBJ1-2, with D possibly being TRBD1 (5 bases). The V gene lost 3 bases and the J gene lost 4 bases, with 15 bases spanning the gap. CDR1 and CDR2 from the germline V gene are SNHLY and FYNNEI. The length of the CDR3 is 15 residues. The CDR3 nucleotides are TGTGCCAGCAGTGACCCGGCAAGGGGCCTCTATGGCTACACCTTC. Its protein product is CASSDPARGLYGYTF.

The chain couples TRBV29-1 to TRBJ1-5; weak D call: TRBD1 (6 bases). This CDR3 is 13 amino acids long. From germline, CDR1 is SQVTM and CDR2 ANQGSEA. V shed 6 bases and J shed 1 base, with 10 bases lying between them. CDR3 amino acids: CSVQQGSNQPQHF. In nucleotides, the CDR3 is TGCAGCGTCCAACAGGGAAGCAATCAGCCCCAGCATTTT.

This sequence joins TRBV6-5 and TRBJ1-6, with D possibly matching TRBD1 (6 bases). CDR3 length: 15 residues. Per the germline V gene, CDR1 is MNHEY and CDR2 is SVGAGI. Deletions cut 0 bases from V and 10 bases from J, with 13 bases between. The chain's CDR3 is CASSYSYRVVSPLHF. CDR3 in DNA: TGTGCCAGCAGTTACTCGTACAGGGTAGTATCACCCCTCCACTTT.

DNA for the CDR3: TGTGCCAGCAGCACAGGGGGGCCCTCGTCCTACAATGAGCAGTTCTTC. This encodes CASSTGGPSSYNEQFF. This sequence joins TRBV27 and TRBJ2-1; 8 bases align to TRBD1. There are 16 residues in the CDR3. V dropped 6 bases and J dropped 1; count of bases not matched to a gene: 8. The germline V gene has CDR1 MNHEY and CDR2 SMNVEV (reference sequence).

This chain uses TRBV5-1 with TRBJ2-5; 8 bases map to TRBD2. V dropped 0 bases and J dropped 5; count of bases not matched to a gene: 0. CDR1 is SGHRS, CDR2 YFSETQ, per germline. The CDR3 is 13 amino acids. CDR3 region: CASSLASGETQYF. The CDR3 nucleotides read TGCGCCAGCAGCTTGGCTAGCGGGGAGACCCAGTACTTC.

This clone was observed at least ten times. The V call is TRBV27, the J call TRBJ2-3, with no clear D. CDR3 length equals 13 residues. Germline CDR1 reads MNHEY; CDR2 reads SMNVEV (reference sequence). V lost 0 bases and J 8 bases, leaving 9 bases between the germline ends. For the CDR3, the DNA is TGTGCCAGCAGTTTATCTTTCCAAAGTACGCAGTATTTT. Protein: CASSLSFQSTQYF.

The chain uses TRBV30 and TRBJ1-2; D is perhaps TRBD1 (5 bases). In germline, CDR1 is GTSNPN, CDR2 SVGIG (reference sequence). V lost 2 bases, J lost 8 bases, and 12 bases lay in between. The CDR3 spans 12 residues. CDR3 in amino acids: CAWSLQDGGYTF. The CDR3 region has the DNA TGTGCCTGGAGTCTACAGGACGGCGGCTACACCTTC.

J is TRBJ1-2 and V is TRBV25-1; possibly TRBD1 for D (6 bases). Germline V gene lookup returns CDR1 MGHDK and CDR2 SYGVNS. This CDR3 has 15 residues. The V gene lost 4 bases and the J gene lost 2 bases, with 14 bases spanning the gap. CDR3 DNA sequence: TGTGCCAGCAGTGCTGCAACAGGGCTAAACTATGGCTACACCTTC. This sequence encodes CASSAATGLNYGYTF.

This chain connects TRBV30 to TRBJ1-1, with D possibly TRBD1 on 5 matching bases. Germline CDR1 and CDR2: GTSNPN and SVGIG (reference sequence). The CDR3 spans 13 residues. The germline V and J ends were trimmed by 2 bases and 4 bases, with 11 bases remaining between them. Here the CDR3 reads CAWSKDSSTEAFF. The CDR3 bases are TGTGCCTGGAGTAAAGACAGTAGCACTGAAGCTTTCTTT.

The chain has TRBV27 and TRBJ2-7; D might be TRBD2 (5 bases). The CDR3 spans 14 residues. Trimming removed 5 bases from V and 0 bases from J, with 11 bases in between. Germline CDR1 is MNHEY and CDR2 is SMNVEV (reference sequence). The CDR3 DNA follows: TGTGCCAGCAGTGGACGACTAAGCTCCTACGAGCAGTACTTC. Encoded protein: CASSGRLSSYEQYF.

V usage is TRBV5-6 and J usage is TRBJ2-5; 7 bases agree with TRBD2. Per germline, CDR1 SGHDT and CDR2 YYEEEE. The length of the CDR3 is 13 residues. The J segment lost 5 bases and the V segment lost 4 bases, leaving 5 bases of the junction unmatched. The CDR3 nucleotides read TGTGCCAGCAGCGTGGACGGGGGGGAGACCCAGTACTTC. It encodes CASSVDGGETQYF.

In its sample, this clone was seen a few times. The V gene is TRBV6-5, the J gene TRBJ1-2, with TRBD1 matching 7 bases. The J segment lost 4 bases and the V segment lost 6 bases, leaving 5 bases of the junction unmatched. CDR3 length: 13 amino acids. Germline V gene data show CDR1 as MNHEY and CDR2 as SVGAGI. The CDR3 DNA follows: TGTGCCAGCAGACTCACAGGGGCCTATGGCTACACCTTC. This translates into CASRLTGAYGYTF.

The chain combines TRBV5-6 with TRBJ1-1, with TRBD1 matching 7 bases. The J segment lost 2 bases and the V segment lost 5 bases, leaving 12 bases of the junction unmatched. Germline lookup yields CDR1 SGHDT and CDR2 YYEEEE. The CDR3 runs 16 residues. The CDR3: CASSSQGGAGNTEAFF. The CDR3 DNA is TGTGCCAGCAGTTCACAAGGGGGCGCGGGCAACACTGAAGCTTTCTTT.

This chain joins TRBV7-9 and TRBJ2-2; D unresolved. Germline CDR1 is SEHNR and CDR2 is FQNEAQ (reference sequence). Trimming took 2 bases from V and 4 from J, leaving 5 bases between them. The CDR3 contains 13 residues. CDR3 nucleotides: TGTGCCAGCAGCTTACAGCTCACCGGGGAGCTGTTTTTT. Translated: CASSLQLTGELFF.

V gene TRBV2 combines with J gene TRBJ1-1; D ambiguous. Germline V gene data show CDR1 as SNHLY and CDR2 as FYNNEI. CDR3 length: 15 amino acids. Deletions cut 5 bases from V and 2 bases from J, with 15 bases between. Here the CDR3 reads CASSMGGPGNTEAFF. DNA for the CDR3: TGTGCCAGCAGTATGGGTGGGCCGGGTAACACTGAAGCTTTCTTT.

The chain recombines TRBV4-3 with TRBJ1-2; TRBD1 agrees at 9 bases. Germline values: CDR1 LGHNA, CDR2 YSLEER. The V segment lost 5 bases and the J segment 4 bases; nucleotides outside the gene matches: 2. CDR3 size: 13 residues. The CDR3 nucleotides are TGCGCCAGCAGCAAACAGGGGGCCTATGGCTACACCTTC. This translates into CASSKQGAYGYTF.

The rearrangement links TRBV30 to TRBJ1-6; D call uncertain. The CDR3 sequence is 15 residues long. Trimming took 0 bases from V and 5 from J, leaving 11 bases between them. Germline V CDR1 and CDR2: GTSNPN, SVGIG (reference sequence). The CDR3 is CAWSVLGPDNSPLHF. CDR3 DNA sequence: TGTGCCTGGAGTGTTTTAGGGCCGGATAATTCACCCCTCCACTTT. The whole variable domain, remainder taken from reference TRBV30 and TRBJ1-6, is SQTIHQWPATLVQPVGSPLSLECTVEGTSNPNLYWYRQAAGRGLQLLFYSVGIGQISSEVPQNLSASRPQDRQFILSSKKLLLSDSGFYLCAWSVLGPDNSPLHFGNGTRLTVT.

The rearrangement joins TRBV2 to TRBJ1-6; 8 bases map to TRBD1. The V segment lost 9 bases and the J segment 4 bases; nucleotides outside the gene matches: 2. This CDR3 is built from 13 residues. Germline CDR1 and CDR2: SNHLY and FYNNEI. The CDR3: CARTGDYNSPLHF. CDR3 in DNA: TGTGCCAGGACAGGGGATTATAATTCACCCCTCCACTTT.

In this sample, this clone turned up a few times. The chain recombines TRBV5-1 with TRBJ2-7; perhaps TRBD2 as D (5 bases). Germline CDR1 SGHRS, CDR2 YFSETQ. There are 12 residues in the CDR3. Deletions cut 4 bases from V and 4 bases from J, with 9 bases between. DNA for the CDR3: TGCGCCAGCAGCCCCGGGGAATACGAGCAGTACTTC. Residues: CASSPGEYEQYF.